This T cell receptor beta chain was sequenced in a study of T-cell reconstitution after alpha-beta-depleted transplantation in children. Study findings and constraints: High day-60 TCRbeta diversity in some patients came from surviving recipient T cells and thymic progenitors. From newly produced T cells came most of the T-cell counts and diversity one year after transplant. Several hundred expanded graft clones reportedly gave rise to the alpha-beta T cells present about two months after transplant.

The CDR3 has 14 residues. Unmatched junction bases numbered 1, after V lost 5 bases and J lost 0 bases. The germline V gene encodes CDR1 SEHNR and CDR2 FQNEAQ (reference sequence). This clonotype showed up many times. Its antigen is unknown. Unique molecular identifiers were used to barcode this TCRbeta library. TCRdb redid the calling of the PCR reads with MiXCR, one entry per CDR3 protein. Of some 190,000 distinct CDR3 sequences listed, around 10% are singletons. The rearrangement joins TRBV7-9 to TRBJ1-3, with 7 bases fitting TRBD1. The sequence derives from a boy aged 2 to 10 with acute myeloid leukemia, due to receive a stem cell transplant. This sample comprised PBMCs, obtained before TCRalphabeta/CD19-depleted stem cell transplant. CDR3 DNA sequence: TGTGCCAGCAGCGGGACAGTCTCTGGAAACACCATATATTTT. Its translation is CASSGTVSGNTIYF.